Below are 20 T cell receptor beta chains sequenced from a single sample in a study of T-cell memory formation after mild COVID-19. TCRdb re-derived calls from the 5' RACE reads in MiXCR, one entry per CDR3 protein. The sample holds about 350,000 distinct CDR3 sequences, around 13% seen once. Specimen: PBMCs or a T cell subset sorted from them (not recorded which). These receptors all stem from a young man who had mild COVID-19 (a few samples of this study predate the infection). Cell type and time point are not known.

The chain couples TRBV6-2 or TRBV6-3 to TRBJ2-6; no definite D call. CDR1 is MNHEY, CDR2 SVGEGT, per germline. Trimming stripped 8 bases from V and 2 bases from J, with 10 bases between. The CDR3 sequence is 14 residues long. The CDR3 DNA sequence: TGTGCCAGCCGTCAAGGCGCTGGGGCCAACGTCCTGACTTTC. Translating gives CASRQGAGANVLTF.

This clonotype was observed a few times. V gene TRBV4-2 combines with J gene TRBJ1-3; D remains unclear. Trimming stripped 1 base from V and 4 bases from J, with 8 bases between. The CDR3 sequence is 14 residues long. Germline V lookup: CDR1 LGHNA, CDR2 YNFKEQ. CDR3 DNA sequence: TGTGCCAGCAGCCAAGCAAAGCCCGGAAACACCATATATTTT. It yields the protein CASSQAKPGNTIYF.

This chain uses TRBV5-1 with TRBJ2-6; 9 positions match TRBD1. Germline V gene lookup returns CDR1 SGHRS and CDR2 YFSETQ. The trim removed 4 bases at V and 2 bases at J, leaving 7 bases unmatched. The length of the CDR3 is 17 residues. In DNA, the CDR3 is TGCGCCAGCAGCCCTGGGACAGGGATTCCTGGGGCCAACGTCCTGACTTTC. Amino acids: CASSPGTGIPGANVLTF.

This clonotype was picked up many times. This chain links TRBV4-3 with TRBJ2-7; TRBD1 matches at 9 bases. The ends lost 4 bases at V and 4 bases at J; junction bases unmatched: 5. CDR1 and CDR2 (germline): LGHNA, YSLEER. The CDR3 consists of 14 residues. The CDR3 region has the DNA TGCGCCAGCAGCCGCCGGGACAGGGTTTACGAGCAGTACTTC. This encodes CASSRRDRVYEQYF.

This clonotype was observed many times. V gene TRBV5-1 combines with J gene TRBJ2-3; TRBD2 might be the D (6 bases). With 4 bases removed from V and 5 bases from J, the gap between germline ends came to 14 bases. This CDR3 has 14 amino acids. Germline V gene sequence: CDR1 SGHRS, CDR2 YFSETQ. The CDR3 DNA reads as TGCGCCAGCAGCACCGGGACTCCCAGAGATACGCAGTATTTT. Amino acids: CASSTGTPRDTQYF.

Ten or more counts support this clonotype. The rearrangement joins TRBV7-7 to TRBJ2-7, with TRBD1 identical over 8 bases. Germline V gene data show CDR1 as SSHAT and CDR2 as FNYEAQ (reference sequence). The CDR3 extends over 14 amino acids. Trimming at V came to 4 bases and at J to 1 base, leaving 3 bases not matched to a gene. The CDR3 DNA sequence: TGTGCCAGCAGCTACAGGGGGTTATCCTACGAGCAGTACTTC. Its protein is CASSYRGLSYEQYF. The full variable domain, in which reference TRBV7-7 and TRBJ2-7 provide the parts outside the CDR3, is GAGVSQSPRYKVTKRGQDVTLRCDPISSHATLYWYQQALGQGPEFLTYFNYEAQPDKSGLPSDRFSAERPEGSISTLTIQRTEQRDSAMYRCASSYRGLSYEQYFGPGTRLTVT.

This clonotype was detected a few times. The chain recombines TRBV19 with TRBJ1-1, with 9 bases identical to TRBD1. CDR1 is LNHDA, CDR2 SQIVND, per germline (reference sequence). The CDR3 runs 14 residues. J lost 2 bases, V lost 7 bases, and 5 bases had no gene match. The CDR3 DNA is TGTGCCAGTACCTTACAGGGGGCTAACACTGAAGCTTTCTTT. Its protein product is CASTLQGANTEAFF.

Only a few counts were recorded for this clonotype. The chain couples TRBV6-2 or TRBV6-3 to TRBJ2-3; 8 bases match TRBD1. The V gene's germline CDR1 is MNHEY and CDR2 SVGEGT. The CDR3 consists of 13 residues. V was clipped by 4 bases and J by 5 bases; unmatched bases: 2. The DNA for the CDR3 is TGTGCCAGCAGTTCAGACAGGGGAGATACGCAGTATTTT. This translates into CASSSDRGDTQYF.

This clonotype turned up a few times. The chain employs TRBV12-5 and TRBJ1-4, with TRBD1 matching 7 bases. Germline-derived CDR1 and CDR2 are LGHNT and FRNRAP. The V segment lost 5 bases and the J segment 13 bases; nucleotides outside the gene matches: 13. The CDR3 has 14 amino acids. The CDR3 DNA reads TGTGCTAGTGGTCCCGGGACAGCTACCCGTGGACTGTTTTTT. It yields the protein CASGPGTATRGLFF.

The chain links TRBV29-1 to TRBJ1-1, with D unresolved. Trimming pared 8 bases from V and 3 bases from J, leaving 16 bases between. This CDR3 spans 13 amino acids. Germline CDR1 reads SQVTM; CDR2 reads ANQGSEA. The CDR3 bases are TGCAGCTTTAATAGGAATATGGACACTGAAGCTTTCTTT. It yields the protein CSFNRNMDTEAFF.

This clonotype was recorded a few times. The chain joins TRBV7-2 to TRBJ2-2; D is ambiguous. With 3 bases removed from V and 2 bases from J, the gap between germline ends came to 13 bases. From germline, CDR1 is SGHTA and CDR2 FQGNSA. This CDR3 is 16 amino acids long. CDR3 amino acids: CASSFSGLLNTGELFF. DNA of the CDR3: TGTGCCAGCAGCTTTTCGGGTCTCCTCAACACCGGGGAGCTGTTTTTT.

This clonotype was found a few times. V and J are TRBV7-2 and TRBJ1-2; a possible D gene is TRBD1 (6 bases). Trimming removed 5 bases from V and 5 bases from J, with 15 bases in between. The CDR3 extends over 14 amino acids. The germline gives CDR1 SGHTA, CDR2 FQGNSA. The CDR3 region is CASSRPGQQYGYTF. CDR3 sequence (DNA): TGTGCCAGCAGCCGGCCGGGACAACAGTATGGCTACACCTTC.

J is TRBJ1-3 and V is TRBV7-9; TRBD1 aligns across 7 bases. Trimming at V came to 3 bases and at J to 7 bases, leaving 3 bases not matched to a gene. The CDR3 spans 13 residues. Germline-derived CDR1 and CDR2 are SEHNR and FQNEAQ (reference sequence). The CDR3 loop reads CASSLGQRNTIYF. The CDR3 DNA sequence: TGTGCCAGCAGCTTGGGACAGAGGAACACCATATATTTT.

In its sample, this clonotype was seen a few times. The J gene is TRBJ2-1, the V gene TRBV13; 10 nucleotides align to TRBD2. CDR1 is PRHDT and CDR2 is FYEKMQ in the germline V gene (reference sequence). Trimming at V came to 5 bases and at J to 5 bases, leaving 12 bases not matched to a gene. The length of the CDR3 is 17 residues. The CDR3 DNA reads TGTGCCAGCAGCCTTCGTCTAGCGGGGGAGCCAAACAATGAGCAGTTCTTC. Amino acids: CASSLRLAGEPNNEQFF.

This clonotype was recorded a few times. This sequence joins TRBV4-3 and TRBJ2-1, with TRBD1 matching over 7 bases. J was trimmed by 0 bases and V by 6 bases; bases with no gene match: 5. This CDR3 spans 15 amino acids. Germline CDR1 and CDR2: LGHNA and YSLEER. The CDR3 nucleotides read TGCGCCAGCAGGGAAGGGACAGCCTCCTACAATGAGCAGTTCTTC. It specifies CASREGTASYNEQFF.

This clonotype was picked up many times. The chain is built from TRBV5-1 and TRBJ2-3; no reliable D call. Deletions cut 5 bases from V and 6 bases from J, with 10 bases between. The V gene's germline CDR1 is SGHRS and CDR2 YFSETQ. The CDR3 has 12 amino acids. The DNA of the CDR3 is TGCGCCAGCAGTCGGTTATCGGATACGCAGTATTTT. Protein product: CASSRLSDTQYF.

The chain uses TRBV27 and TRBJ1-1, with TRBD1 matching over 12 bases. This CDR3 spans 16 amino acids. The germline gives CDR1 MNHEY, CDR2 SMNVEV (reference sequence). Germline trimming cut 7 bases from V and 4 bases from J; bases unmatched to any gene: 10. In DNA form, the CDR3 reads TGTGCCAGCACCCCCGGGACAGGGGGCTGGGGCACTGAAGCTTTCTTT. Amino acid sequence: CASTPGTGGWGTEAFF.

The chain is built from TRBV6-5 and TRBJ1-1; perhaps TRBD1 as D (5 bases). Germline V gene sequence: CDR1 MNHEY, CDR2 SVGAGI. CDR3 size: 16 residues. The ends were cut back, 0 bases at V and 6 bases at J, with 17 bases in the middle. DNA of the CDR3: TGTGCCAGCAGTTACTCGATACGGGGCCGACGGGCTGAAGCTTTCTTT. This gives the protein CASSYSIRGRRAEAFF.

This clonotype has at least ten counts. This sequence joins TRBV7-9 and TRBJ1-1; D possibly corresponds to TRBD1 (6 bases). Germline V gene sequence: CDR1 SEHNR, CDR2 FQNEAQ (reference sequence). The germline V and J ends were trimmed by 7 bases and 4 bases, with 19 bases remaining between them. This CDR3 has 15 amino acids. CDR3 region: CASTPRGGVGTEAFF. The CDR3 nucleotides read TGTGCCAGCACCCCGAGGGGGGGTGTGGGCACTGAAGCTTTCTTT.

This clonotype has a count of ten or more. The V and J genes are TRBV28 and TRBJ2-5, with a tentative D call TRBD1 (5 bases). The V gene lost 8 bases and the J gene lost 0 bases, with 13 bases spanning the gap. Germline CDR1 reads MDHEN; CDR2 reads SYDVKM. CDR3 length: 14 residues. The CDR3 loop is CASGIRTYQETQYF. CDR3 in DNA: TGTGCCAGCGGTATCCGGACATACCAAGAGACCCAGTACTTC.